This TCR beta chain was captured in a study of blood T cells in healthy people across ages (dated by TCRdb to 2014 to 2015). At the level of the whole study: In model experiments, template switching captured roughly one uniquely barcoded TCR beta cDNA molecule for every two T cells. To track age-related changes in TCR beta repertoire diversity, the study relied on deep sequencing normalized with unique cDNA molecular identifiers. Four age groups were formed from the donors: young (average approximately 15 years), middle-aged (just under 40), aged (under 70) and long-lived (around 80). The study analyzed two additional independent replicas of 1 million unique cDNA reads from the same blood draw for two donors, one aged 18 to 29 and one aged 80 or older. What the study reported, not specific to this receptor: Since profiling was done on bulk unsorted PBMCs, naive and antigen-experienced compartments could not be conclusively compared. Observed TCR beta diversity correlated strongly with the percentage of naive T cells measured by flow cytometry. As age increased, observed TCR beta diversity per million T cells dropped in a roughly linear way, and a significant reduction was already evident by age 40. Estimates of total diversity from one million sequenced T cells were regarded as lower bounds and underestimates. The CMV infection status of donors was not known, potentially confounding age-related changes in expanded clonotypes. Compared with the aged group, the long-lived group had more naive CD4+ T cells, fewer expanded clones and increased TCR diversity, a pattern suggesting age selection.

Library preparation employed 5' RACE. The sample was run on an Illumina HiSeq 2500. A second PCR of about 6 to 11 cycles was performed with a sample-barcoded 5' primer and a J-beta primer mix. Each TCR beta cDNA molecule received a unique molecular identifier from a template-switch 5' adaptor carrying 12 random nucleotides. Each sample yielded at least 3 million CDR3-containing paired-end reads. All of the RNA was converted into first-strand cDNA using the Mint cDNA synthesis kit, with a TRBC-specific oligonucleotide serving as the primer. Following uracil-DNA glycosylase treatment, all cDNA underwent a first 18-cycle PCR with the universal primers M1SS and BC2_uni_R. In the source study's methods: For normalization, 1 million high-quality reads were randomly selected from each sample, with every read carrying a distinct molecular identifier. Reads sharing molecular identifiers were discarded rather than binned into consensus sequences. MiTCR, set to a Q25 quality threshold and the strictest error-elimination algorithm, was used for CDR3 identification, clonotype clustering and error correction. A nonparametric unseen species model with Euler transformation was used to estimate lower-bound total TCR beta diversity. Using fastp trimming at Q25 and MiXCR clonotype assembly, TCRdb reanalyzed the public sequencing data and kept in-frame beta chains. For every CDR3 protein sequence, its rows merge into one entry that carries the most common genes and DNA. TCRdb's processing, not the authors', yielded these V and J calls. In this sample the table shows 1 million or so distinct CDR3 sequences, approximately 25% of which occur a single time. Together, the top ten hold around 0.75% of the sample.

Note on this clonotype: It lacks a known antigen. No base-level quality is on record; no much larger clone is a single base apart.

From V the trimming removes 5 bases and from J it removes 7 bases, while the gene matches leave 7 bases of the junction unaccounted for. CDR1 SGHRS and CDR2 YFSETQ were looked up in the germline V gene. Its CDR3 holds 13 amino acids, cysteine through phenylalanine. Left in the record is the CDR3 DNA by itself, 39 bases read in frame from the first base. The 39 donors, aged 6 to 90 years, were systemically healthy Caucasian individuals from Russia. About 9.1 milliliters of peripheral blood were collected from each donor into EDTA-treated Vacutainer tubes. Ficoll-Paque density-gradient centrifugation was used to isolate PBMCs, with at least 6.5 million per sample. Total RNA was extracted from PBMCs with Trizol reagent, with at least 5 micrograms obtained per sample. The percentages of naive CD45RAhigh/CD27high T cells were determined by flow cytometry on a PBMC aliquot from every donor. These data were also filed under a second study, of T cells of mothers and their children. Looking at the second paper: The donors were nine systemically healthy Caucasian individuals, made up of three mothers and their six children. cDNA synthesis used all of the extracted RNA, with roughly 1.5 ug of RNA in each 15 ul reaction. In the second PCR, the M1S primer added sample barcodes and 2-4 random nucleotides. More than 9 million TCR beta CDR3 reads were obtained from each mother, and 2.5 million to 3 million reads were obtained from each child. In both related and unrelated pairs, thymic selection shapes the output of TCR recombination in a similar way, with inherited differences having only a minor effect. Normalized repertoire overlap was always slightly but never significantly higher in related than unrelated mother-child pairs. No persistent microchimeric T cell clones were found, with a detection sensitivity of around 100 clones per million clonotypes. The study used deep NGS to compare TCR beta repertoires of mothers and children, seeking features distinguishing related mother-child pairs from unrelated individuals. On average, the children were roughly 11 +/- 4 years old, while the mothers were about 38 +/- 4 years old. After adapters were ligated using NEBNext reagents, the libraries underwent 100+100 nt paired-end sequencing on an Illumina HiSeq 2000. To avoid cross-contamination, the mother libraries and the child libraries were prepared a month apart and sequenced in separate runs. For each donor, between about 500,000 and 2,100,000 distinct TCR beta clonotypes were identified. Naive TCR beta clonotypes were estimated from low-frequency clonotypes matched to each donor's FACS-determined naive share, without sorting.

Specimen: blood. The rearranged segments are TRBV5-1 and TRBJ1-2; 8 central nucleotides agree with TRBD1. The source of this sequence is a girl aged 2-9 years in good health. The sequence in DNA is TGCGCCAGCAGGGTCGGACAGGGCGGTGGCTACACCTTC. It specifies CASRVGQGGGYTF.